The present T cell receptor (beta chain) was sequenced within a study of CD8+CD57+ T cells in acquired aplastic anemia. The overall study: On average, sorted CD4+ and CD8+ cells gave 3.2 ug of DNA. Overall study findings and caveats: Patients and healthy controls showed no significant CD8+ Simpson's diversity difference.

The use of genomic DNA as template underpinned the TCR beta VDJ and CDR3 profiling. One entry per CDR3 protein results from TCRdb running MiXCR on the reads. The data hold tens of thousands of distinct CDR3 sequences, with roughly three quarters observed a single time. The CDR3 runs to 13 residues. Of note for this clonotype: Its antigen is unknown. The missing conserved phenylalanine or tryptophan at the end of this CDR3 makes a read error likely.

The sequenced material came from sorted CD4+, CD8+, or CD8+CD57+ T cells (not recorded which) from PBMCs. The chain recombines TRBV12-3 or TRBV12-4 with TRBJ1-2, with TRBD1 as a possible D gene (5 bases). The clonotype comes from a human donor in good health, serving as a control. CDR3 residues: CASGLSLGGGYTY. In DNA form, the CDR3 reads TGTGCCAGCGGTTTGTCTCTCGGGGGTGGCTACACCTAC.